The clone carrying this T cell receptor (beta chain) was counted between two and nine times. Its antigen remains unidentified. This sample stems from a study of identical twins. Regarding the study as a whole: Conclusions were drawn cross-sectionally by statistical analysis, without following the same donors.

Using its own MiXCR run on the 5' RACE reads, TCRdb lists one record per CDR3 protein. The sample contains 700,000 to 950,000 distinct CDR3 sequences, about 12% of which appear only once. Trimming removed 4 bases from V and 5 bases from J; junction bases left unmatched: 16. The CDR3 loop spans 19 amino acids. A further study also used this sample, focusing on yellow fever vaccine responses in identical twins.

Sample: PBMCs. The V gene is TRBV12-3 or TRBV12-4, the J gene TRBJ2-5; 13 nucleotides match TRBD2. This receptor was taken from a woman aged 18 to 35 in good health. The CDR3 nucleotides read TGTGCCAGCAGTTCATGGACTAGCGGGGGCCGCGGGGGAGGGGAGACCCAGTACTTC. Translation: CASSSWTSGGRGGGETQYF.